The 17 T cell receptor beta chains listed next were all sequenced from one sample in a study of T cells after somatic rescue of genetic block. The data were produced by immunoSEQ multiplex PCR, yet TCRdb's version contains in-frame clones alone and is incomplete. Found here are approximately 78,000 clones, roughly 93% of them singletons; the top ten hold about 3%. The sequenced material came from peripheral blood mononuclear cells (PBMCs). The receptors shown here come from a man aged 25-45 years.

The chain joins TRBV28 to TRBJ2-1, with 7 bases fitting TRBD2. The germline V gene encodes CDR1 MDHEN and CDR2 SYDVKM. The CDR3 runs to 15 residues. Germline trimming cut 7 bases from V and 7 bases from J; bases unmatched to any gene: 13. The chain's CDR3 is CASTLGGSPLNEQFF. CDR3 bases: TGTGCCAGCACTCTGGGCGGGAGTCCATTAAATGAGCAGTTCTTC.

The V call is TRBV28, the J call TRBJ1-4, with 8 bases that match TRBD1. CDR1 is MDHEN, CDR2 SYDVKM, per germline. V trimming: 4 bases; J trimming: 10 bases; junction bases outside the gene matches: 8. This CDR3 has 14 amino acids. Here the CDR3 DNA reads TGTGCCAGCAGTTATCCGACAGGGGCCGGAAAACTGTTTTTT. This encodes CASSYPTGAGKLFF.

This chain uses TRBV5-4 with TRBJ2-5; tentatively, D is TRBD1 (6 bases). V lost 4 bases to trimming and J lost 2 bases, with 18 bases between them. The CDR3 has 16 residues. Per the germline V gene, CDR1 is SGHNT and CDR2 is YYREEE (reference sequence). The CDR3 is CASSSGGGRKQETQYF. CDR3 nucleotides: TGTGCCAGCAGCAGCGGTGGGGGCAGGAAGCAAGAGACCCAGTACTTC.

This sequence joins TRBV28 and TRBJ2-2; perhaps TRBD1 as D (6 bases). Germline V gene lookup returns CDR1 MDHEN and CDR2 SYDVKM. V dropped 8 bases and J dropped 6 bases, with 13 bases sitting between them. There are 13 residues in the CDR3. The DNA for the CDR3 is TGTGCCAGCGCGACGACAGGACCCGGGGAGCTGTTTTTT. Translated, it gives CASATTGPGELFF.

This clone showed up just once. One end of the junction fails to match germline, which may point to a read error. The chain employs TRBV7-7 and TRBJ2-2, with D uncertain. This CDR3 has 14 amino acids. Germline V lookup: CDR1 SSHAT, CDR2 FNYEAQ (reference sequence). The CDR3 here is CASSWAANTGELFF. The CDR3 DNA reads as TGTGCTAGCAGCTGGGCAGCGAACACCGGGGAGCTGTTTTTT.

The CDR3 loop is CASSVDGAARTEAFF. CDR3 sequence (DNA): TGTGCCAGCAGCGTAGATGGGGCAGCTCGCACTGAAGCTTTCTTT. The rearrangement joins TRBV9 to TRBJ1-1; a weak D match, TRBD1 (5 bases). The V and J ends lost 0 bases and 4 bases respectively, with 13 bases between them. The germline V gene has CDR1 SGDLS and CDR2 YYNGEE. The CDR3 spans 15 residues.

This clone appeared once. The J gene is TRBJ1-2, the V gene TRBV5-1; 7 bases line up with TRBD1. This CDR3 spans 15 amino acids. V lost 3 bases to trimming and J lost 4 bases; unmatched junction nucleotides: 9. Germline V gene lookup returns CDR1 SGHRS and CDR2 YFSETQ. CDR3 coding DNA: TGCGCCAGCAGCTGGGGGGGACAGTCCTTCTATGGCTACACCTTC. Translated, it gives CASSWGGQSFYGYTF.

V usage is TRBV7-8 and J usage is TRBJ1-4, with D possibly matching TRBD1 (5 bases). The CDR3 covers 16 residues. Trimming took 4 bases from V and 0 from J, leaving 12 bases between them. Per germline, CDR1 SGHVS and CDR2 FQNEAQ. The CDR3 DNA reads as TGTGCCAGCAGCTCCCGCCGGGACGCAACTAATGAAAAACTGTTTTTT. Translated, it gives CASSSRRDATNEKLFF.

This chain joins TRBV5-1 and TRBJ2-5; D possibly corresponds to TRBD1 (6 bases). Germline V CDR1 and CDR2: SGHRS, YFSETQ. The CDR3 extends over 12 amino acids. Trimming left V 8 bases short and J 2 bases short, with 10 bases between. CDR3 protein: CASGDNQETQYF. In nucleotides, the CDR3 is TGCGCCAGTGGGGACAATCAAGAGACCCAGTACTTC.

The J gene is TRBJ2-2, the V gene TRBV11-3; TRBD1 is a possible D gene (6 bases). Germline CDR1 SGHNT, CDR2 YENEEA. Trimming shortened V by 3 bases and J by 5 bases, and 10 bases separated the two germline ends. This CDR3 has 14 amino acids. The CDR3 coding sequence is TGTGCCAGCAGCTTTGGACAGCGGACCGGGGAGCTGTTTTTT. Amino acids: CASSFGQRTGELFF. Complete variable domain (other parts from reference TRBV11-3 and TRBJ2-2): EAGVVQSPRYKIIEKKQPVAFWCNPISGHNTLYWYLQNLGQGPELLIRYENEEAVDDSQLPKDRFSAERLKGVDSTLKIQPAELGDSAVYLCASSFGQRTGELFFGEGSRLTVL.

The chain combines TRBV30 with TRBJ1-5; D unresolved. The germline V gene has CDR1 GTSNPN and CDR2 SVGIG (reference sequence). Trimming removed 0 bases at V and 2 bases at J, with 8 bases between. The CDR3 is made up of 14 amino acids. The DNA of the CDR3 is TGTGCCTGGAGTGTACAATTAGGCAATCAGCCCCAGCATTTT. Protein product: CAWSVQLGNQPQHF.

CDR3 sequence reads: CASSSRPLSPYGYTF. The CDR3 nucleotides are TGTGCCAGCAGTTCCCGCCCGCTCAGCCCGTATGGCTACACCTTC. The chain couples TRBV27 to TRBJ1-2; no clear D gene. This CDR3 has 15 residues. Germline V gives CDR1 MNHEY, CDR2 SMNVEV (reference sequence). V lost 4 bases and J lost 5, with 17 bases in between.

CDR3 coding DNA: TGTGCCAGCAGTGAGACAGGGTCCGGGGAGCTGTTTTTT. This sequence encodes CASSETGSGELFF. This sequence joins TRBV6-6 and TRBJ2-2, with TRBD1 matching 7 bases. The CDR3 covers 13 residues. CDR1 and CDR2 (germline): MNHNY, SVGAGI (reference sequence). V shed 5 bases and J 6 bases; nucleotides not matched to a gene: 3.

The chain employs TRBV5-6 and TRBJ2-5; D is unclear. Germline V CDR1 and CDR2: SGHDT, YYEEEE. Trimming took off 0 bases at V and 1 base at J, with 7 bases between the two ends. This CDR3 spans 14 amino acids. CDR3: CASSLAAAQETQYF. The CDR3 DNA sequence: TGTGCCAGCAGCTTGGCGGCGGCCCAAGAGACCCAGTACTTC. Together with reference TRBV5-6 and TRBJ2-5, the CDR3 gives the full variable domain: DAGVTQSPTHLIKTRGQQVTLRCSPKSGHDTVSWYQQALGQGPQFIFQYYEEEERQRGNFPDRFSGHQFPNYSSELNVNALLLGDSALYLCASSLAAAQETQYFGPGTRLLVL.

The sample holds one count of this clone. This chain connects TRBV21-1 to TRBJ2-7; TRBD2, the table's D call, was not compared with the DNA. TRBV21-1 is an annotated pseudogene. This CDR3 spans 16 amino acids. In DNA, the CDR3 is TGTGCCAGAAGGGAGGCTAGCGGGGCGAGCTCCTACGAGCAGTACTTC. Amino acids: CARREASGASSYEQYF.

For the CDR3, the DNA is TGTGCCAGCAGCGACCATATGGGTTTCGGCTACACCTTC. Translated, it gives CASSDHMGFGYTF. V usage is TRBV7-3 and J usage is TRBJ1-2; no firm D call. CDR1 is SGHTA, CDR2 FQGTGA, per germline. V gave up 5 bases and J gave up 8 bases, with 15 bases separating them. This CDR3 is 13 amino acids long.

The rearrangement links TRBV27 to TRBJ2-7, with D possibly matching TRBD1 (5 bases). CDR3 size: 13 residues. Trimming took off 6 bases at V and 1 base at J, with 10 bases between the two ends. Germline CDR1 is MNHEY and CDR2 is SMNVEV (reference sequence). CDR3: CASSDSVSYEQYF. DNA of the CDR3: TGTGCCAGCAGCGACAGCGTTTCCTACGAGCAGTACTTC.